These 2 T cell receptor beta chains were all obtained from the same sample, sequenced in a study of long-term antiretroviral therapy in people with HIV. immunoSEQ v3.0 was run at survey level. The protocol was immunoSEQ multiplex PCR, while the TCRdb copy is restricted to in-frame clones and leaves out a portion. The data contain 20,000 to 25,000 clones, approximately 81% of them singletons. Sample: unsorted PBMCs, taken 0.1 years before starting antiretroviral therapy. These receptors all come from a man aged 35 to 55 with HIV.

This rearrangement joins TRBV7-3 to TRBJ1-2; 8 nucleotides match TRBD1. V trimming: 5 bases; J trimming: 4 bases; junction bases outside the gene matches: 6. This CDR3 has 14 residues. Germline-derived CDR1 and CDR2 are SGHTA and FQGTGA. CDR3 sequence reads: CASSHDRGFYGYTF. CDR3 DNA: TGTGCCAGCAGCCACGACAGGGGCTTCTATGGCTACACCTTC. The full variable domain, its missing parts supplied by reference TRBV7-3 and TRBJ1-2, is GAGVSQTPSNKVTEKGKYVELRCDPISGHTALYWYRQSLGQGPEFLIYFQGTGAADDSGLPNDRFFAVRPEGSVSTLKIQRTERGDSAVYLCASSHDRGFYGYTFGSGTRLTVV.

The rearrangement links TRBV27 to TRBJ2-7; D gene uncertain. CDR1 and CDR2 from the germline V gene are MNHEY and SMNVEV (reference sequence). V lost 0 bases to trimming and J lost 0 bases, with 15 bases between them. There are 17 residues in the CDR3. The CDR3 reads CASSLSRLGSGSYEQYF. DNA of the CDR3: TGTGCCAGCAGTTTATCGAGGCTAGGGTCCGGCTCCTACGAGCAGTACTTC.